The rows below give T cell receptor beta chains drawn from one sample of a study of CD8 T cells in ankylosing spondylitis. Each CDR3 protein is one row after TCRdb ran MiXCR on the 5' RACE reads. The repertoire includes 400,000 or so distinct CDR3 sequences, roughly a quarter of them detected once, and 0.75% to 0.9% sits in the top ten. The material sequenced was blood, either unsorted or a sorted T cell fraction (not recorded which). Receptors were obtained from a male donor with ankylosing spondylitis. The CDR3 runs from the conserved cysteine through the conserved F or W. A D gene is named only where the DNA matches it firmly. The listing skips clone size in some rows; elsewhere it reads once, few, many or a size class.

v_gene: TRBV5-1; j_gene: TRBJ2-6; d_gene: -; abundance: few; CDR3nt: TGCGCCAGCAGCTTGGGAGGGAACGCCGCTGCTGGGGCCAACGTCCTGACTTTC; CDR3aa: CASSLGGNAAAGANVLTF
v_gene: TRBV5-5; j_gene: TRBJ2-2; d_gene: -; abundance: -; CDR3nt: TGTGCCAGCAGTTGGACCGGGAATGCGAACACCGGGGAGCTGTTTTTT; CDR3aa: CASSWTGNANTGELFF
v_gene: TRBV20-1; j_gene: TRBJ2-4; d_gene: TRBD1; abundance: -; CDR3nt: TGCAGTGCTAGAGATTTCGACAGGGGGCACCTTCTAGCCAAAAACATTCAGTACTTC; CDR3aa: CSARDFDRGHLLAKNIQYF
v_gene: TRBV20-1; j_gene: TRBJ2-3; d_gene: -; abundance: -; CDR3nt: TGCAGTGCTAGTCACTCGGGGGGCCCAAGCACAGATACGCAGTATTTT; CDR3aa: CSASHSGGPSTDTQYF
v_gene: TRBV7-9; j_gene: TRBJ1-1; d_gene: -; abundance: -; CDR3nt: TGTGCCAGCAGCTTATATTCGGGGAACACTGAAGCTTTCTTT; CDR3aa: CASSLYSGNTEAFF
v_gene: TRBV20-1; j_gene: TRBJ1-4; d_gene: -; abundance: -; CDR3nt: TGCAGTGCTAGAGCCGGGACGGAAAAACTGTTTTTT; CDR3aa: CSARAGTEKLFF
v_gene: TRBV7-9; j_gene: TRBJ2-3; d_gene: -; abundance: few; CDR3nt: TGTGCCAGCAGCTTGGAAGCGTGGGTCCGGACAGATACGCAGTATTTT; CDR3aa: CASSLEAWVRTDTQYF
v_gene: TRBV20-1; j_gene: TRBJ2-3; d_gene: TRBD2; abundance: -; CDR3nt: TGCAGTGCTAGTCCCTTTAGCGGGAGCGGCACAGATACGCAGTATTTT; CDR3aa: CSASPFSGSGTDTQYF
v_gene: TRBV3-1; j_gene: TRBJ2-2; d_gene: -; abundance: -; CDR3nt: TGTGCCAGCAGCTCACTCTTGGACACCGGGGAGCTGTTTTTT; CDR3aa: CASSSLLDTGELFF
v_gene: TRBV10-3; j_gene: TRBJ1-1; d_gene: -; abundance: few; CDR3nt: TGTGCCATCAGTGAGTCGGAAAAGAACCGCGAAGCTTTCTTT; CDR3aa: CAISESEKNREAFF
v_gene: TRBV7-2; j_gene: TRBJ2-3; d_gene: -; abundance: -; CDR3nt: TGTGCCAGCAGCTTAGTGTCGGGGCCGGGAGATACGCAGTATTTT; CDR3aa: CASSLVSGPGDTQYF
v_gene: TRBV6-2/TRBV6-3; j_gene: TRBJ2-5; d_gene: -; abundance: many; CDR3nt: TGTGCCAGCAGGCGATTGGAGACCCAGTACTTC; CDR3aa: CASRRLETQYF
v_gene: TRBV7-8; j_gene: TRBJ1-1; d_gene: -; abundance: few; CDR3nt: TGTGCCAGCAGCCATAGTCAGGACACTGAAGCTTTCTTT; CDR3aa: CASSHSQDTEAFF
v_gene: TRBV7-9; j_gene: TRBJ1-3; d_gene: -; abundance: -; CDR3nt: TGTGCCAGCAGCGAGGCGGCAAACACCATATATTTT; CDR3aa: CASSEAANTIYF
v_gene: TRBV7-2; j_gene: TRBJ1-1; d_gene: -; abundance: -; CDR3nt: TGTGCCAGCAGCTTATATTCTTCGGGCACTGAAGCTTTCTTT; CDR3aa: CASSLYSSGTEAFF
v_gene: TRBV20-1; j_gene: TRBJ2-5; d_gene: TRBD2; abundance: few; CDR3nt: TGCAGTGCTAGGACTAGCGGGAGCGTGACCCAGTACTTC; CDR3aa: CSARTSGSVTQYF